The rows below give T cell receptor beta chains drawn from one sample of a study of human T cells and chemical hapten exposure. MiXCR, applied by TCRdb to the RACE reads, yields one record per CDR3 protein. Here the sample spans about 68,000 distinct CDR3 sequences, over 9.5% being singletons. The sample here was whole blood, taken in connection with sensitization to the hapten diphenylcyclopropenone (DPC). The receptor source for this set is a woman between 45 and 65 years old with alopecia areata. Some clones in this sample may be carry-over from other donors' samples. The CDR3 runs from the conserved cysteine through the conserved F or W. A D gene is named only where the DNA matches it firmly. Rows may omit the clone size; those that give it use once, few, many or a size class.

J | V | size | D | CDR3 | DNA
TRBJ2-7 | TRBV7-9 | many | - | CASSYSSQGSSEQYF | TGTGCCAGCAGCTATTCCAGTCAGGGGAGTTCCGAGCAGTACTTC
TRBJ1-2 | TRBV6-6 | few | TRBD1 | CASSYARTGGNYGYTF | TGTGCCAGCAGTTACGCCCGGACAGGGGGTAACTATGGCTACACCTTC
TRBJ2-1 | TRBV13 | few | - | CASSFAQDPSSYNEQFF | TGTGCCAGCAGCTTCGCGCAAGACCCTAGCTCCTACAATGAGCAGTTCTTC
TRBJ2-1 | TRBV11-3 | few | TRBD2 | CASSLAGGTYNEQFF | TGTGCCAGCAGCTTAGCGGGGGGAACCTACAATGAGCAGTTCTTC
TRBJ2-1 | TRBV7-9 | many | - | CASSLAHWGTNEQFF | TGTGCCAGCAGCTTAGCCCACTGGGGGACCAATGAGCAGTTCTTC
TRBJ2-5 | TRBV3-1 | - | TRBD2 | CASSHYPSGAGETQYF | TGTGCCAGCAGCCACTACCCCAGCGGGGCTGGGGAGACCCAGTACTTC
TRBJ2-1 | TRBV5-6 | - | - | CASSLGGPNEQFF | TGTGCCAGCAGCTTGGGGGGTCCCAATGAGCAGTTCTTC
TRBJ2-3 | TRBV4-2 | few | - | CASSQDGYFSPDTQYF | TGTGCCAGCAGCCAAGATGGCTACTTCTCACCTGATACGCAGTATTTT
TRBJ2-3 | TRBV9 | few | TRBD1 | CASSVTGASTDTQYF | TGTGCCAGCAGCGTGACAGGGGCCTCCACAGATACGCAGTATTTT
TRBJ2-2 | TRBV29-1 | many | - | CSVVELFF | TGCAGCGTTGTCGAGCTGTTTTTT
TRBJ2-2 | TRBV18 | many | - | CASSTSSLNTGELFF | TGTGCCAGCTCAACAAGTAGCCTGAACACCGGGGAGCTGTTTTTT
TRBJ2-7 | TRBV20-1 | many | TRBD2 | CSARVAGAAYEQYF | TGCAGTGCCCGAGTAGCGGGGGCCGCCTACGAGCAGTACTTC
TRBJ2-1 | TRBV25-1 | few | TRBD2 | CASSVWTSGDREQFF | TGTGCCAGCAGTGTTTGGACTAGCGGGGACCGTGAGCAGTTCTTC